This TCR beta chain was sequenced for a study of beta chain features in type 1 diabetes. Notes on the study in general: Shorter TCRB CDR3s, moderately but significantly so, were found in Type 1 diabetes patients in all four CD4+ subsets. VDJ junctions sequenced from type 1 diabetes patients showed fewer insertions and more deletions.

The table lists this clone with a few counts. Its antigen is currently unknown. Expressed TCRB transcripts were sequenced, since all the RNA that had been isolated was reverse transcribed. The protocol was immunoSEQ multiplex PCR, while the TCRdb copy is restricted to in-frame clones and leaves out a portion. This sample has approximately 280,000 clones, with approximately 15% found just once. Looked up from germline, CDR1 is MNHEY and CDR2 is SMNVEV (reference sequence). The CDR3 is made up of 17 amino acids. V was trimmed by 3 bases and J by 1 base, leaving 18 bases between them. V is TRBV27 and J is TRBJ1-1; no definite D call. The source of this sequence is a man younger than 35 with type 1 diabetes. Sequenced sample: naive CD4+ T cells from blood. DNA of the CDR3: TGTGCCAGCAGTTTGTTCTTAGGCCCACAGAGGAACACTGAAGCTTTCTTT. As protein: CASSLFLGPQRNTEAFF.